This T cell receptor (beta chain) was recovered during a study of T-cell reconstitution after alpha-beta-depleted transplantation in children. With 6 bases removed from V and 1 base from J, the gap between germline ends came to 9 bases. The CDR3 is 14 amino acids. TCRbeta library construction was performed incorporating unique molecular identifiers. Via MiXCR, TCRdb re-called the PCR reads, giving one row per CDR3 protein. The sample shows roughly 500,000 distinct CDR3 sequences, approximately 20% of them seen only once. This clonotype was observed a few times. This TCR derives from a human donor who donated a stem cell graft to a child with acute lymphoblastic leukemia. The specimen comprised PBMCs from the stem cell graft donor, sampled from the stem cell graft. This chain joins TRBV12-3 or TRBV12-4 and TRBJ2-2; D gene ambiguous. The CDR3 nucleotides read TGTGCCAGCAGCCCACCTCGGAACACCGGGGAGCTGTTTTTT. It codes for CASSPPRNTGELFF.